The 8 T cell receptor beta chains below were found in one sample sequenced in a study of T cells in localized non-small cell lung cancer. Assay: immunoSEQ multiplex PCR; the TCRdb copy retains only in-frame clones and omits some. The sample has about 24,000 clones, about 92% seen once. The material sequenced was peripheral blood, taken before any cancer treatment. The receptors originated from a man aged 35 to 69 with stage III squamous cell lung carcinoma.

V gene TRBV7-9 combines with J gene TRBJ2-3; possible D gene TRBD2, 6 bases. There are 15 residues in the CDR3. CDR1 and CDR2 from the germline V gene are SEHNR and FQNEAQ (reference sequence). The V end was cut by 5 bases, the J end by 5 bases, with 17 bases between. CDR3 sequence: CASSRGTLGGDTQYF. The CDR3 nucleotides are TGTGCCAGCAGCCGCGGGACCCTAGGCGGAGATACGCAGTATTTT.

This chain connects TRBV7-3 to TRBJ2-3; D assignment may be TRBD1 or TRBD2 (5 bases each). V was shortened by 5 bases and J by 11 bases, with 29 bases between the two germline ends. The V gene's germline CDR1 is SGHTA and CDR2 FQGTGA. There are 17 residues in the CDR3. The CDR3 sequence is CASSRERGLLPRSLQYF. The CDR3 bases are TGTGCCAGCAGCCGCGAACGGGGCCTTCTCCCGAGGTCCTTGCAGTATTTT. The complete variable domain, with remaining parts taken from reference TRBV7-3 and TRBJ2-3, reads GAGVSQTPSNKVTEKGKYVELRCDPISGHTALYWYRQSLGQGPEFLIYFQGTGAADDSGLPNDRFFAVRPEGSVSTLKIQRTERGDSAVYLCASSRERGLLPRSLQYFGPGTRLTVL.

The chain joins TRBV9 to TRBJ2-3, with 9 bases identical to TRBD2. Germline V gene data show CDR1 as SGDLS and CDR2 as YYNGEE. V shed 0 bases, J shed 0 bases, and the junction held 5 bases outside the gene matches. This CDR3 region has 17 residues. The CDR3 DNA reads TGTGCCAGCAGCGTAGCTCTCCTAGCGGGGAGCACAGATACGCAGTATTTT. This sequence encodes CASSVALLAGSTDTQYF.

V gene TRBV5-1 combines with J gene TRBJ2-5; 7 bases agree with TRBD1. The end of the DNA is better explained by TRBJ2-7, so the J call may be wrong. The CDR3 covers 16 residues. Germline CDR1 SGHRS, CDR2 YFSETQ. This chain's CDR3 is CASSLAGGQVSYEQYF. The CDR3 coding sequence is TGCGCCAGCAGCTTGGCCGGAGGACAGGTATCCTACGAGCAGTACTTC.

V is TRBV28 and J is TRBJ1-6; D gene ambiguous. Trimming pared 5 bases from V and 10 bases from J, leaving 3 bases between. The CDR3 contains 10 residues. Germline assignment: CDR1 MDHEN and CDR2 SYDVKM. In nucleotides, the CDR3 is TGTGCCAGCAGTGGGTCACCCCTCCACTTT. Translated, it gives CASSGSPLHF.

The chain carries TRBV14 and TRBJ2-1; D gene uncertain. V was shortened by 0 bases and J by 7 bases, with 7 bases between the two germline ends. CDR3 length: 13 residues. The germline V gene has CDR1 SGHDN and CDR2 FVKESK. The CDR3 reads CASSQDEANEQFF. In DNA form, the CDR3 reads TGTGCCAGCAGCCAAGATGAAGCGAATGAGCAGTTCTTC.

The chain is built from TRBV5-1 and TRBJ1-4, with D possibly being TRBD1 (5 bases). Looked up from germline, CDR1 is SGHRS and CDR2 is YFSETQ. The CDR3 has 14 residues. V was trimmed by 0 bases and J by 8 bases, leaving 11 bases between them. In DNA form, the CDR3 reads TGCGCCAGCAGCTTGGACAAAGAGGGGGAAAAACTGTTTTTT. It encodes CASSLDKEGEKLFF.

This clone occurred a few times. This chain uses TRBV28 with TRBJ1-1; D might be TRBD1 (6 bases). V was cut by 5 bases and J by 4 bases, with 17 bases left in between. The germline gives CDR1 MDHEN, CDR2 SYDVKM. The CDR3 totals 15 residues. This CDR3 reads CASSGDRTVITEAFF. CDR3 bases: TGTGCCAGCAGTGGTGACAGGACAGTTATCACTGAAGCTTTCTTT.